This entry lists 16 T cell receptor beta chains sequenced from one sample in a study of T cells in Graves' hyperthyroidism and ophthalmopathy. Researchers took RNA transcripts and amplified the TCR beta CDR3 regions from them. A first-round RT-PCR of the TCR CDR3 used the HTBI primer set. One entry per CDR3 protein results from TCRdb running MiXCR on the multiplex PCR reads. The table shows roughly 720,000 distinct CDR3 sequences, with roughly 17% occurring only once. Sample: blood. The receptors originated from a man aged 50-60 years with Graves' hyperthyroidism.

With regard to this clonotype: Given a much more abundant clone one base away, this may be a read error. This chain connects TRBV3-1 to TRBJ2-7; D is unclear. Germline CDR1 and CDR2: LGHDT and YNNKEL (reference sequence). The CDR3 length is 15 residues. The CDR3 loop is CASSQSESRSYGQYF. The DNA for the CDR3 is TGTGCCAGCAGCCAATCCGAGTCCCGATCCTACGGGCAGTACTTC.

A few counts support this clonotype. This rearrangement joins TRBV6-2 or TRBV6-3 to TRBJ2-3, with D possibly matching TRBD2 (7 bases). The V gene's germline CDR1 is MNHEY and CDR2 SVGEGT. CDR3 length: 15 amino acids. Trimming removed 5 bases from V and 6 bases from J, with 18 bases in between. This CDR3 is CASSAGTGGADTQYF. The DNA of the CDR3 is TGTGCCAGCAGTGCCGGGACTGGGGGGGCCGATACGCAGTATTTT.

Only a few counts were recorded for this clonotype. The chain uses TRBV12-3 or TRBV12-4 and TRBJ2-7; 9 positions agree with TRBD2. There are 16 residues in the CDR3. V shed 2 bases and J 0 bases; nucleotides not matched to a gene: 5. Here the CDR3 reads CASSLSLAGSSYEQYF. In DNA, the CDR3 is TGTGCCAGCAGTTTAAGCCTAGCGGGGAGCTCCTACGAGCAGTACTTC.

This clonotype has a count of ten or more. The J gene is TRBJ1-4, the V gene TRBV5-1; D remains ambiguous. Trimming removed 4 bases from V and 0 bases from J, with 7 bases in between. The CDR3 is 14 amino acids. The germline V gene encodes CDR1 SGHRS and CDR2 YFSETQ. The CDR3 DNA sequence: TGCGCCAGCAGCATAGGGTCAACTAATGAAAAACTGTTTTTT. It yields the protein CASSIGSTNEKLFF.

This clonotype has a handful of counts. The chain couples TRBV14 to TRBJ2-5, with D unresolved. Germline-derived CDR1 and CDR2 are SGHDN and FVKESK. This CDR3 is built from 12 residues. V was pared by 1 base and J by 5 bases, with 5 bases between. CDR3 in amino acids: CASSQAFETQYF. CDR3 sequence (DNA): TGTGCCAGCAGCCAAGCCTTTGAGACCCAGTACTTC.

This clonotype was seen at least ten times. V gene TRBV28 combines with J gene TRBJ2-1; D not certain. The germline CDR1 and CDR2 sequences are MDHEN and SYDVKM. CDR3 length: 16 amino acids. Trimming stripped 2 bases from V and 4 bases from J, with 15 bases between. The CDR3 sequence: CASSLDVLGGYNEQFF. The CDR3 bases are TGTGCCAGCAGTTTAGACGTACTGGGTGGATACAATGAGCAGTTCTTC.

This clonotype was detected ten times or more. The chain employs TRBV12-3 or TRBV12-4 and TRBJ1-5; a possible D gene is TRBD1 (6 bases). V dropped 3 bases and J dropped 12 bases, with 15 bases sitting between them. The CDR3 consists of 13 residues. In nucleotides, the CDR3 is TGTGCCAGCAGTTTGCCAGGGGCGTCAATCCAGCATTTT. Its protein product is CASSLPGASIQHF.

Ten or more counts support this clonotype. CDR3 amino acids: CASSLEPSAKGYNEQFF. DNA of the CDR3: TGCGCCAGCAGCTTGGAGCCTAGCGCGAAGGGGTACAATGAGCAGTTCTTC. The chain combines TRBV5-1 with TRBJ2-1, with D perhaps matching TRBD2 (6 bases). Germline V gives CDR1 SGHRS, CDR2 YFSETQ. This CDR3 spans 17 amino acids. V lost 0 bases and J 4 bases, leaving 17 bases between the germline ends. The variable domain in full, with the rest retrieved from reference TRBV5-1 and TRBJ2-1, is KAGVTQTPRYLIKTRGQQVTLSCSPISGHRSVSWYQQTPGQGLQFLFEYFSETQRNKGNFPGRFSGRQFSNSRSEMNVSTLELGDSALYLCASSLEPSAKGYNEQFFGPGTRLTVL.

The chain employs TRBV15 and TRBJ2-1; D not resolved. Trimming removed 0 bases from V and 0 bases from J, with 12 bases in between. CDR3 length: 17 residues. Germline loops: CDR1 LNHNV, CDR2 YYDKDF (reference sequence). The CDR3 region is CATSRDPLVNSYNEQFF. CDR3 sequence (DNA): TGTGCCACCAGCAGAGATCCGCTAGTTAACTCCTACAATGAGCAGTTCTTC.

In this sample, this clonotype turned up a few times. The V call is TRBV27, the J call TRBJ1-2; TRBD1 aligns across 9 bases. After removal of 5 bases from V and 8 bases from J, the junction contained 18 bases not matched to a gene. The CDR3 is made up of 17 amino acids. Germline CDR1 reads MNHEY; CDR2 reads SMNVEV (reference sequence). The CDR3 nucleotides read TGTGCCAGCAGTCCAGGACAGGGGATTATCTTCAAGTCGGGCTACACCTTC. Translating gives CASSPGQGIIFKSGYTF.

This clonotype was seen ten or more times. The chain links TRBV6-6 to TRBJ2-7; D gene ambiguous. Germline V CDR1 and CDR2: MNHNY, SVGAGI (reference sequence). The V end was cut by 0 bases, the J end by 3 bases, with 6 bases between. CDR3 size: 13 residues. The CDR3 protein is CASSYSINYEQYF. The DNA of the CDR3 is TGTGCCAGCAGTTACTCGATCAACTACGAGCAGTACTTC.

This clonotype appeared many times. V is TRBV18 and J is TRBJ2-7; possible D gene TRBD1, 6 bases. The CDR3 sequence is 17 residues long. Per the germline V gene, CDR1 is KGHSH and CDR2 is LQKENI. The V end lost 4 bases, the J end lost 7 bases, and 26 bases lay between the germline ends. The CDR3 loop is CASSQETGTLSRREQYF. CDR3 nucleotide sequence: TGTGCCAGCTCACAAGAGACGGGGACACTCTCCCGTAGGGAGCAGTACTTC.

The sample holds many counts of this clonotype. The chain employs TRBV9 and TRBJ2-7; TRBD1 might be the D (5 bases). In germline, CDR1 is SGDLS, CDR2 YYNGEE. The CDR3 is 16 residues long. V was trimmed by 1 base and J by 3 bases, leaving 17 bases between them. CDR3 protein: CASSVTPQAGNYEQYF. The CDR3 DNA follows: TGTGCCAGCAGCGTAACCCCCCAGGCAGGGAACTACGAGCAGTACTTC.

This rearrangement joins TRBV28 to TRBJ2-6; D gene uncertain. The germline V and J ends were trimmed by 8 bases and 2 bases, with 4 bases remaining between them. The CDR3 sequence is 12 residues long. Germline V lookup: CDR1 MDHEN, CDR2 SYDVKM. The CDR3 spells CASLAGANVLTF. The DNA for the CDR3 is TGTGCCAGCTTGGCTGGGGCCAACGTCCTGACTTTC.

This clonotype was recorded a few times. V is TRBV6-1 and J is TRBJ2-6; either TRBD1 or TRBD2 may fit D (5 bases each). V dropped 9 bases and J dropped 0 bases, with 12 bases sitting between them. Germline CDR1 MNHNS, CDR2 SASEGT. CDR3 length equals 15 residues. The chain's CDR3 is CASGDGSSGANVLTF. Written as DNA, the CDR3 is TGTGCCAGTGGGGACGGAAGCTCTGGGGCCAACGTCCTGACTTTC.

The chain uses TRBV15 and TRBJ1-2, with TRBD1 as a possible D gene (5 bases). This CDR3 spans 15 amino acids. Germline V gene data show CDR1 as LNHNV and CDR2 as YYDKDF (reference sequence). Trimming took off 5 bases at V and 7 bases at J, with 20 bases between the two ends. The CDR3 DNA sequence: TGTGCCACCAGCCCCCTTGCTGGGGGAGCTTTTGGCTACACCTTC. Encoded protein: CATSPLAGGAFGYTF.